Each of the 3 T cell receptor beta chains below was sequenced from the same sample in a study of blood T cell repertoires in COVID-19 (dated by TCRdb to 2020 to 2022). The library was made by the immunoSEQ multiplex PCR assay. TCRdb mirrors the immuneACCESS table, restricted to in-frame sequences. Some clones are absent from its copies; in checked studies, under half trace to an unresolved V gene, and the reason for the others is unknown. For this sample the table gives around 260,000 clones, of which roughly 90% were detected only once. Under 2% of the sample is taken by the ten largest. Sequencing was carried out using peripheral blood. These receptor sequences come from a man aged 25 to 40 with active or convalescent COVID-19.

The chain has TRBV2 and TRBJ1-3, with D unclear. The CDR3 totals 11 residues. V was shortened by 7 bases and J by 3 bases, with 4 bases between the two germline ends. Germline CDR1 SNHLY, CDR2 FYNNEI. The CDR3 DNA reads as TGTGCCAGCATCCTTGGAAACACCATATATTTT. The encoded protein is CASILGNTIYF.

The chain couples TRBV5-1 to TRBJ2-3, with 13 bases lining up with TRBD2. Germline CDR1 SGHRS, CDR2 YFSETQ. This CDR3 is built from 17 residues. V gave up 2 bases and J gave up 3 bases; unmatched junction bases: 6. The CDR3 region is CASSFRTSGGGTDTQYF. The CDR3 DNA follows: TGCGCCAGCAGCTTTCGGACTAGCGGGGGTGGTACAGATACGCAGTATTTT.

The chain uses TRBV6-5 and TRBJ1-6, with D possibly matching TRBD1 (5 bases). CDR1 and CDR2 (germline): MNHEY, SVGAGI. The CDR3 consists of 14 residues. With 6 bases removed from V and 7 bases from J, the gap between germline ends came to 13 bases. The CDR3 sequence is CASSQDRPNSPLHF. CDR3 in DNA: TGTGCCAGCAGCCAAGACAGACCAAATTCACCCCTCCACTTT.